What follows are 27 T cell receptor beta chains derived from one specimen sequenced in a study of molecular identifiers for immune sequencing clone quantification. In TCRdb, the PCR reads were re-called with MiXCR into one record per CDR3 protein. The sample comprises 300,000 to 350,000 distinct CDR3 sequences, around a fifth of which are singletons, and approximately 0.8% rests with the top ten. Material: naive CD8+ T cells from blood, with Jurkat cell RNA spiked in. Documented subset: FACS-sorted CD8+CD4-CCR7+CD45RA+ naive T cells. Receptors were obtained from a human donor in good health. Some libraries in this study had Jurkat cell RNA spiked in.

At least ten counts were recorded for this clonotype. The chain couples TRBV29-1 to TRBJ2-2; TRBD2 matches 7 bases. Germline CDR1 SQVTM, CDR2 ANQGSEA. J was trimmed by 3 bases and V by 3 bases; bases with no gene match: 4. The CDR3 runs to 14 residues. CDR3: CSVDQGGDTGELFF. Here the CDR3 DNA reads TGCAGCGTTGATCAGGGAGGGGACACCGGGGAGCTGTTTTTT.

The sample holds a few counts of this clonotype. J is TRBJ2-3 and V is TRBV12-3 or TRBV12-4; D unclear. CDR3 size: 11 residues. V was pared by 0 bases and J by 11 bases, with 6 bases between. CDR3 nucleotides: TGTGCCAGCAGTTTAGCTAGTGGGCAGTATTTT. Its translation: CASSLASGQYF.

This clonotype was counted ten times or more. This chain links TRBV20-1 with TRBJ2-1; weak D call: TRBD2 (6 bases). The CDR3 totals 13 residues. CDR1 is DFQATT, CDR2 SNEGSKA, per germline (reference sequence). V lost 8 bases to trimming and J lost 5 bases, with 16 bases between them. CDR3 loop: CSYGGGAHNEQFF. CDR3 DNA sequence: TGCAGTTACGGGGGAGGAGCCCACAATGAGCAGTTCTTC.

Concerning this clonotype: The germline gene is not matched at one end of the junction; a read error may be the cause. The genes are TRBV7-9 and TRBJ2-7; 8 bases are shared with TRBD2. CDR3 size: 15 residues. Germline V gene sequence: CDR1 SEHNR, CDR2 FQNEAQ (reference sequence). DNA of the CDR3: TGTTCCAGCAGCTCCAGCGGGAGTACTCCGCGGGAGCAGTACTTC. Translation: CSSSSSGSTPREQYF.

V and J are TRBV20-1 and TRBJ1-1, with D possibly TRBD1 on 6 matching bases. Deletions cut 2 bases from V and 0 bases from J, with 22 bases between. Germline V gives CDR1 DFQATT, CDR2 SNEGSKA (reference sequence). The CDR3 consists of 18 residues. CDR3 region: CSARPIKGGRAMNTEAFF. The CDR3 nucleotides are TGCAGTGCTAGACCAATAAAAGGGGGGCGAGCGATGAACACTGAAGCTTTCTTT.

This clonotype was picked up many times. The chain recombines TRBV6-6 with TRBJ2-5; 7 bases are shared with TRBD2. V was clipped by 4 bases and J by 1 base; unmatched bases: 9. This CDR3 contains 16 residues. CDR1 is MNHNY and CDR2 is SVGAGI in the germline V gene (reference sequence). Written as DNA, the CDR3 is TGTGCCAGCAGTTTCCCCACACCGGGGGGCCAAGAGACCCAGTACTTC. Residues: CASSFPTPGGQETQYF.

This clonotype was seen at least ten times. The gene calls are TRBV5-1 and TRBJ1-5, with D possibly being TRBD1 (6 bases). The V end was cut by 4 bases, the J end by 0 bases, with 11 bases between. This CDR3 has 15 residues. Germline V gene data show CDR1 as SGHRS and CDR2 as YFSETQ. The CDR3 loop reads CASSQEGGSNQPQHF. The CDR3 DNA sequence: TGCGCCAGCAGCCAAGAGGGGGGTAGCAATCAGCCCCAGCATTTT. Complete variable domain (other parts from reference TRBV5-1 and TRBJ1-5): KAGVTQTPRYLIKTRGQQVTLSCSPISGHRSVSWYQQTPGQGLQFLFEYFSETQRNKGNFPGRFSGRQFSNSRSEMNVSTLELGDSALYLCASSQEGGSNQPQHFGDGTRLSIL.

The sample holds many counts of this clonotype. This sequence joins TRBV19 and TRBJ2-7; a weak D match, TRBD2 (6 bases). Trimming pared 2 bases from V and 3 bases from J, leaving 11 bases between. Germline-derived CDR1 and CDR2 are LNHDA and SQIVND (reference sequence). The CDR3 length is 14 residues. The CDR3 nucleotides read TGTGCCAGTAGTATAAGCGCTAGCGACTACGAGCAGTACTTC. Translation gives CASSISASDYEQYF.

Points on this clonotype: A single base separates this from a much larger clone, so it may be a read error. The J gene is TRBJ1-1, the V gene TRBV12-3 or TRBV12-4, with D possibly TRBD1 on 5 matching bases. V was shortened by 8 bases and J by 8 bases, with 18 bases between the two germline ends. The CDR3 loop spans 13 amino acids. The CDR3 here is CASRTGPAIEAFF. The CDR3 bases are TGTGCCAGCCGCACGGGGCCGGCGATCGAAGCTTTCTTT.

A remark on this clonotype: Being one base from a much bigger clone, this may be a read error. V and J are TRBV28 and TRBJ2-7; the D call may be TRBD1 or TRBD2 (6 bases each). This CDR3 contains 13 residues. Germline CDR1 reads MDHEN; CDR2 reads SYDVKM. The CDR3 sequence is CANSLRGDYEQYF. The CDR3 coding sequence is TGTGCCAACAGTTTAAGGGGGGACTACGAGCAGTACTTC.

This clonotype was observed at least ten times. In nucleotides, the CDR3 is TGTGCCAGCAGCTACACGGCGGGTCCTGGGGCCAACGTCCTGACTTTC. Protein product: CASSYTAGPGANVLTF. The chain links TRBV7-6 to TRBJ2-6, with a tentative D call TRBD2 (5 bases). The CDR3 is 16 amino acids. The V gene lost 4 bases and the J gene lost 2 bases, with 12 bases spanning the gap. Germline CDR1 reads SGHVS; CDR2 reads FNYEAQ.

This clonotype was observed a few times. The rearrangement joins TRBV12-3 or TRBV12-4 to TRBJ1-5, with a tentative D call TRBD1 (5 bases). V was cut by 5 bases and J by 7 bases, with 15 bases left in between. The CDR3 is 14 residues long. Here the CDR3 reads CASSRQDQGQPQHF. The CDR3 DNA follows: TGTGCCAGCAGTCGTCAGGATCAGGGCCAGCCCCAGCATTTT.

This clonotype was seen ten or more times. The chain links TRBV6-1 to TRBJ1-5, with D unresolved. CDR1 is MNHNS and CDR2 is SASEGT in the germline V gene. V was cut by 0 bases and J by 0 bases, with 6 bases left in between. The CDR3 runs 15 residues. The DNA of the CDR3 is TGTGCCAGCAGTGAAGCCGCGTATAGCAATCAGCCCCAGCATTTT. Translating it yields CASSEAAYSNQPQHF.

The table lists this clonotype with many counts. V and J are TRBV4-3 and TRBJ2-3; D is possibly TRBD2 (6 bases). The CDR3 extends over 14 amino acids. Germline CDR1 LGHNA, CDR2 YSLEER. V lost 0 bases and J 6 bases, leaving 10 bases between the germline ends. This chain's CDR3 is CASSQDRTSDTQYF. CDR3 nucleotide sequence: TGCGCCAGCAGCCAAGATAGAACTAGCGATACGCAGTATTTT.

This clonotype was recorded at least ten times. The V and J genes are TRBV7-9 and TRBJ2-2; D ambiguous. Germline CDR1 SEHNR, CDR2 FQNEAQ (reference sequence). This CDR3 has 19 residues. Trimming took 2 bases from V and 1 from J, leaving 20 bases between them. The CDR3 bases are TGTGCCAGCAGCTTATCAATCTACAGTGGAGATTTGAACACCGGGGAGCTGTTTTTT. Protein product: CASSLSIYSGDLNTGELFF.

The rearrangement links TRBV7-9 to TRBJ2-7; D unclear. Trimming cost V 4 bases and J 7 bases, with 11 bases left between them. This CDR3 has 12 amino acids. The germline V gene encodes CDR1 SEHNR and CDR2 FQNEAQ (reference sequence). The CDR3 region is CASSSPVGEQYF. The CDR3 coding sequence is TGTGCCAGCAGCTCACCTGTGGGAGAGCAGTACTTC.

This clonotype was seen many times. The genes are TRBV7-2 and TRBJ2-3; 11 nucleotides agree with TRBD2. J gave up 4 bases and V 2 bases, and 8 bases lay outside the gene matches. The CDR3 spans 17 residues. Germline CDR1 is SGHTA and CDR2 is FQGNSA. CDR3 sequence: CASSLSPSGGWADTQYF. The CDR3 DNA sequence: TGTGCCAGCAGCTTATCTCCTAGCGGGGGGTGGGCAGATACGCAGTATTTT.

This clonotype turned up a few times. The J gene is TRBJ2-2, the V gene TRBV10-3; D unresolved. The CDR3 loop spans 14 amino acids. Germline V gives CDR1 ENHRY, CDR2 SYGVKD. Deletions cut 3 bases from V and 4 bases from J, with 9 bases between. The CDR3 reads CAISDPRSTGELFF. The CDR3, as DNA: TGTGCCATCAGTGACCCTAGGAGCACCGGGGAGCTGTTTTTT.

Worth noting for this clonotype: An end of the junction does not agree with germline; a read error may underlie this. V usage is TRBV4-3 and J usage is TRBJ1-1; D remains ambiguous. CDR1 and CDR2 (germline): LGHNA, YSLEER. CDR3 length: 14 residues. CDR3 region: CAGSQDWLNTEAFF. Here the CDR3 DNA reads TGCGCCGGCAGCCAAGACTGGTTGAACACTGAAGCTTTCTTT.

This clonotype came up a few times. The chain carries TRBV24-1 and TRBJ2-1; possible D gene TRBD1, 5 bases. Germline-derived CDR1 and CDR2 are KGHDR and SFDVKD. Trimming took 4 bases from V and 11 from J, leaving 8 bases between them. The CDR3 consists of 11 residues. CDR3 region: CATSEGHKQFF. DNA of the CDR3: TGTGCCACCAGTGAAGGACATAAGCAGTTCTTC.

A single count supports this clonotype. This may be a read error, as it is one base from a much larger clone. No conserved phenylalanine or tryptophan ends this CDR3, so it is likely a read error. CDR3 amino acids: CASSLADRSTLAFS. The DNA of the CDR3 is TGCGCCAGCAGCTTGGCCGACAGGTCGACTTTGGCTTTCTCT. The chain couples TRBV5-1 to TRBJ1-1, with a weak D call TRBD1 (6 bases). The CDR3 runs to 14 residues. Germline CDR1 and CDR2: SGHRS and YFSETQ. The V gene lost 0 bases and the J gene lost 11 bases, with 17 bases spanning the gap.

This clonotype was seen ten or more times. V and J are TRBV6-6 and TRBJ1-2; D is unresolved. This CDR3 has 14 amino acids. Trimming took 0 bases from V and 0 from J, leaving 5 bases between them. Germline CDR1 MNHNY, CDR2 SVGAGI (reference sequence). The chain's CDR3 is CASSYSPSNYGYTF. The CDR3 bases are TGTGCCAGCAGTTACTCGCCATCTAACTATGGCTACACCTTC.

About this clonotype: Being one base from a much bigger clone, this may be a read error. This chain uses TRBV4-2 with TRBJ2-2; D perhaps matches TRBD1 (6 bases). The V gene's germline CDR1 is LGHNA and CDR2 YNFKEQ. The CDR3 covers 16 residues. CDR3 sequence: CASSQDQAGVTGELVF. The CDR3 DNA follows: TGTGCCAGCAGCCAAGATCAGGCAGGGGTCACCGGGGAGCTGGTTTTT.

This clonotype was counted ten times or more. V usage is TRBV29-1 and J usage is TRBJ2-3; 9 bases are a match to TRBD2. In germline, CDR1 is SQVTM, CDR2 ANQGSEA. This CDR3 is built from 15 residues. V gave up 5 bases and J gave up 0 bases; unmatched junction bases: 6. The CDR3 DNA reads TGCAGCGTTTCTAAGCGGGGGGCTAGCACAGATACGCAGTATTTT. This sequence encodes CSVSKRGASTDTQYF.

This clonotype occurred a few times. The chain joins TRBV11-2 to TRBJ1-5; no clear D. Trimming removed 1 base from V and 9 bases from J, with 10 bases in between. This CDR3 has 13 residues. CDR1 is SGHAT and CDR2 is FQNNGV in the germline V gene. CDR3 nucleotides: TGTGCCAGCAGCTTAGGGGCCGCAGGGCCCCAGCATTTT. Protein: CASSLGAAGPQHF.

This chain links TRBV20-1 with TRBJ1-2; 7 bases align to TRBD1. In germline, CDR1 is DFQATT, CDR2 SNEGSKA (reference sequence). V lost 3 bases to trimming and J lost 4 bases; unmatched junction nucleotides: 11. CDR3 length: 15 amino acids. CDR3 sequence reads: CSASSELRGTYGYTF. CDR3 coding DNA: TGCAGTGCTAGTAGCGAACTCAGGGGGACCTATGGCTACACCTTC.

The chain's CDR3 is CATGAYSYEQYF. The CDR3 nucleotides read TGTGCCACCGGGGCCTACTCCTACGAGCAGTACTTC. The genes are TRBV10-3 and TRBJ2-7; D could derive from TRBD1 or TRBD2 (5 bases each). Looked up from germline, CDR1 is ENHRY and CDR2 is SYGVKD. Trimming shortened V by 10 bases and J by 0 bases, and 10 bases separated the two germline ends. This CDR3 contains 12 residues.